A single sample gave rise to the 11 T cell receptor beta chains below, sequenced in a study of CD8 T cells in Susac syndrome. RNA was extracted with the RNeasy kit, and a quantity of roughly 0.45 to 1 ug was reverse transcribed using random hexamers. Each CDR3 protein gets one entry after TCRdb re-called the immunoSEQ multiplex PCR reads with MiXCR. In the table there are some 300,000 distinct CDR3 sequences, over 75% of which are singletons. Material: CD8+ T cells from PBMCs. Every receptor here comes from a human donor with multiple sclerosis.

The J gene is TRBJ1-2, the V gene TRBV6-1, with a possible D match to TRBD1 (6 bases). V shed 4 bases and J shed 6 bases, with 15 bases lying between them. The germline V gene encodes CDR1 MNHNS and CDR2 SASEGT. The CDR3 runs to 14 residues. As DNA, the CDR3 is TGTGCCAGCAGTGGAAAACAGGGAATGGATGGCTACACCTTC. Translation gives CASSGKQGMDGYTF.

The chain uses TRBV6-2 or TRBV6-3 and TRBJ2-2; D may be TRBD2 (5 bases). Trimming took off 6 bases at V and 1 base at J, with 9 bases between the two ends. Germline CDR1 MNHEY, CDR2 SVGEGT. The CDR3 consists of 14 residues. For the CDR3, the DNA is TGTGCCAGCAGCCCCGGGAAGAACACCGGGGAGCTGTTTTTT. Translation gives CASSPGKNTGELFF.

The DNA for the CDR3 is TGCGCCAGCAGCTTGGATCACGGGACTGAAGCTTTCTTT. It yields the protein CASSLDHGTEAFF. This chain uses TRBV5-1 with TRBJ1-1; D is ambiguous. Germline CDR1 and CDR2: SGHRS and YFSETQ. This CDR3 comprises 13 residues. The V end was cut by 0 bases, the J end by 5 bases, with 8 bases between.

The chain combines TRBV13 with TRBJ1-2; TRBD1 is a possible D gene (5 bases). This CDR3 is built from 11 residues. Looked up from germline, CDR1 is PRHDT and CDR2 is FYEKMQ (reference sequence). Trimming stripped 3 bases from V and 7 bases from J, with 6 bases between. The CDR3 here is CASSFGAGYTF. The CDR3, as DNA: TGTGCCAGCAGCTTTGGGGCTGGCTACACCTTC.

This chain joins TRBV27 and TRBJ2-5; no clear D. V dropped 3 bases and J dropped 2 bases, with 10 bases sitting between them. Looked up from germline, CDR1 is MNHEY and CDR2 is SMNVEV (reference sequence). The CDR3 is made up of 14 amino acids. The CDR3: CASSFGRRQETQYF. CDR3 DNA: TGTGCCAGCAGTTTTGGCCGGAGACAAGAGACCCAGTACTTC.

V gene TRBV30 combines with J gene TRBJ2-1; 8 bases match TRBD2. Germline CDR1 reads GTSNPN; CDR2 reads SVGIG (reference sequence). The CDR3 sequence is 13 residues long. With V trimmed by 8 bases and J by 8 bases, 11 bases remained unmatched. CDR3 in DNA: TGTGCCGGTATAGCGGGGACCTCGGATGAGCAGTTCTTC. This sequence encodes CAGIAGTSDEQFF.

This clonotype was observed a few times. This sequence joins TRBV6-2 or TRBV6-3 and TRBJ1-1; D unresolved. Trimming removed 0 bases at V and 0 bases at J, with 14 bases between. Germline CDR1 MNHEY, CDR2 SVGEGT. The CDR3 loop spans 17 amino acids. CDR3 loop: CASSYSVAPKLNTEAFF. CDR3 DNA sequence: TGTGCCAGCAGTTACTCAGTAGCACCGAAACTGAACACTGAAGCTTTCTTT.

The rearrangement uses TRBV30 and TRBJ2-3; possible D gene TRBD2, 5 bases. This CDR3 region has 13 residues. V gave up 1 base and J gave up 4 bases, with 9 bases separating them. Looked up from germline, CDR1 is GTSNPN and CDR2 is SVGIG (reference sequence). The CDR3 sequence is CAWSELVADTQYF. The CDR3 region has the DNA TGTGCCTGGAGTGAACTAGTAGCAGATACGCAGTATTTT.

The CDR3: CASSLGDSPWWPQHF. In DNA form, the CDR3 reads TGTGCCAGCAGTCTGGGGGACAGCCCGTGGTGGCCCCAGCATTTT. V is TRBV27 and J is TRBJ1-5, with 7 nucleotides matching TRBD1. This CDR3 spans 15 amino acids. Germline V gene sequence: CDR1 MNHEY, CDR2 SMNVEV (reference sequence). V was clipped by 5 bases and J by 9 bases; unmatched bases: 13.

The chain couples TRBV12-3 or TRBV12-4 to TRBJ1-1; D unresolved. The CDR3 extends over 14 amino acids. Trimming pared 1 base from V and 8 bases from J, leaving 14 bases between. CDR3 loop: CASSLGATYNEAFF. The CDR3 coding sequence is TGTGCCAGCAGTTTAGGGGCGACGTACAACGAAGCTTTCTTT.

The chain employs TRBV7-9 and TRBJ2-7; D gene unclear. V was clipped by 4 bases and J by 1 base, with 8 bases between them. CDR1 is SEHNR, CDR2 FQNEAQ, per germline (reference sequence). This CDR3 has 13 amino acids. CDR3 DNA: TGTGCCAGCAGCTCAACGGTTTCCTACGAGCAGTACTTC. Translated, it gives CASSSTVSYEQYF.